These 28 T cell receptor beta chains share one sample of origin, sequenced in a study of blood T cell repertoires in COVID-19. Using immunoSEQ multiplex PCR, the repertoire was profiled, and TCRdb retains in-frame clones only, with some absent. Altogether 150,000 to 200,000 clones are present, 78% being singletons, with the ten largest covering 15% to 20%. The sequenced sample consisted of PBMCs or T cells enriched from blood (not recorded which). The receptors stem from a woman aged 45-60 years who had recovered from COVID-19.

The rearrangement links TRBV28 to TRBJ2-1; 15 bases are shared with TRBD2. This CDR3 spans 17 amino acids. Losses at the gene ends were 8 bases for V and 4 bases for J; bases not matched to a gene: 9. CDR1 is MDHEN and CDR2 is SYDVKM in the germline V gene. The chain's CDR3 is CASQGTSGRSWYNEQFF. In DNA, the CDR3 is TGTGCCAGCCAAGGGACTAGCGGGAGGAGCTGGTACAATGAGCAGTTCTTC.

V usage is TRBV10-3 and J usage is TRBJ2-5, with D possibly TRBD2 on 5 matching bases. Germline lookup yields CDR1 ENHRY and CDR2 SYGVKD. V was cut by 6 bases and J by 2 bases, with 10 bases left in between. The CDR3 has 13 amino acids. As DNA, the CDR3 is TGTGCCATCAGCCGACTATTACAAGAGACCCAGTACTTC. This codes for CAISRLLQETQYF.

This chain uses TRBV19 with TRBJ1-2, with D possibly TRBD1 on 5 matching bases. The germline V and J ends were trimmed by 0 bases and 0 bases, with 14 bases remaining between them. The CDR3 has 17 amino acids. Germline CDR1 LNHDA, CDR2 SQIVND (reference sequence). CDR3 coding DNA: TGTGCCAGTAGTATAGATCTTCCGGCAGGGACTAACTATGGCTACACCTTC. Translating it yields CASSIDLPAGTNYGYTF.

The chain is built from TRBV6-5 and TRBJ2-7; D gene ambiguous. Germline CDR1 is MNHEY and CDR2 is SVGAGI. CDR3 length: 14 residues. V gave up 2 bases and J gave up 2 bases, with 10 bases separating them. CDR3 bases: TGTGCCAGCAGTTACGGGCAGATAGCCTACGAGCAGTACTTC. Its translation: CASSYGQIAYEQYF.

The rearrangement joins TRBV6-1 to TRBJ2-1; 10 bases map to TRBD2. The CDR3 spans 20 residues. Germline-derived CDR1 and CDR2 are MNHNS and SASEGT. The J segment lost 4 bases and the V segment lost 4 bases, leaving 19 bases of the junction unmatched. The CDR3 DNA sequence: TGTGCCAGCAGTGGTCGGTCCGGGACTAGCGCCCGAACCGGTTACAATGAGCAGTTCTTC. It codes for CASSGRSGTSARTGYNEQFF.

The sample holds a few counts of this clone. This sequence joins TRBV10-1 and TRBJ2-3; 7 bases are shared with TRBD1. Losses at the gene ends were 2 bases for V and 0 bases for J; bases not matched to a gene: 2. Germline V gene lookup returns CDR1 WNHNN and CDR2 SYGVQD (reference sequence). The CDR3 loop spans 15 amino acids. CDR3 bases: TGCGCCAGCAGTGAGGGGACAGCTAGCACAGATACGCAGTATTTT. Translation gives CASSEGTASTDTQYF.

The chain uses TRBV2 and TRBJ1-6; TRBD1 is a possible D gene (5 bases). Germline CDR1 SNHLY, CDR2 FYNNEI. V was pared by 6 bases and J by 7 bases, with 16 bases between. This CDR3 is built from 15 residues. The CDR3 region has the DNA TGTGCCAGCAGCCAACGGGGGGTTCAAAATTCACCCCTCCACTTT. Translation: CASSQRGVQNSPLHF.

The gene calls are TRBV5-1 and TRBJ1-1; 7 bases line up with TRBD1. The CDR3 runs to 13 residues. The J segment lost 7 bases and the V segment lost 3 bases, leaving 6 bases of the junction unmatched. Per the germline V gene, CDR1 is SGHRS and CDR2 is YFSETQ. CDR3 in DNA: TGCGCCAGCAGCTCGGACAGGTTGAATGAAGCTTTCTTT. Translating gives CASSSDRLNEAFF.

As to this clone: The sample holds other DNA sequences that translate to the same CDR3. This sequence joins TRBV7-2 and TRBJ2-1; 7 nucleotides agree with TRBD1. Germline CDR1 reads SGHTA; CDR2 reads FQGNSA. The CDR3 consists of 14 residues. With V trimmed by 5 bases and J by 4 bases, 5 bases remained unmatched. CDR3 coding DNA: TGTGCCAGCAGCCGGGACAGTTCTTACAATGAGCAGTTCTTC. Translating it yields CASSRDSSYNEQFF.

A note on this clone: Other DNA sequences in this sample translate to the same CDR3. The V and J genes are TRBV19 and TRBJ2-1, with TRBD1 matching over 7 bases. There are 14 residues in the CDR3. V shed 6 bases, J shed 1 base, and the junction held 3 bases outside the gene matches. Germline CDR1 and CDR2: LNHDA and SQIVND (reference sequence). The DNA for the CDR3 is TGTGCCAGTAGCCGACAGGGATCCTACAATGAGCAGTTCTTC. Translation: CASSRQGSYNEQFF.

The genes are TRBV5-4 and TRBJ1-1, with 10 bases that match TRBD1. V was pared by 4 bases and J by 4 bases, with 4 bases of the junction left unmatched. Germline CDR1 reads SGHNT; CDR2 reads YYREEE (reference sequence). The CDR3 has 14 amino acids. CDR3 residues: CASSAGTGATEAFF. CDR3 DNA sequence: TGTGCCAGCAGCGCGGGGACAGGGGCCACTGAAGCTTTCTTT.

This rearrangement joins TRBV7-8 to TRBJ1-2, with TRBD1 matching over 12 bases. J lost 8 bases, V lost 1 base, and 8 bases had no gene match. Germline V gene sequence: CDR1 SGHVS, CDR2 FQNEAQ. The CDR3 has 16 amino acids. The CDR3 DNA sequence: TGTGCCAGCAGCTTAGGGATGGGACAGGGGGCATCGGGCTACACCTTC. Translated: CASSLGMGQGASGYTF.

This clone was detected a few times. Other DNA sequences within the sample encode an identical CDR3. CDR3 in amino acids: CAISESASGSSYNEQFF. In DNA form, the CDR3 reads TGTGCCATCAGTGAGTCCGCTAGCGGGAGTTCTTACAATGAGCAGTTCTTC. The chain combines TRBV10-3 with TRBJ2-1; 10 positions match TRBD2. The CDR3 loop spans 17 amino acids. The germline V gene has CDR1 ENHRY and CDR2 SYGVKD. The V gene end was trimmed by 0 bases and the J gene end by 4 bases; junction bases not matched to a gene: 6.

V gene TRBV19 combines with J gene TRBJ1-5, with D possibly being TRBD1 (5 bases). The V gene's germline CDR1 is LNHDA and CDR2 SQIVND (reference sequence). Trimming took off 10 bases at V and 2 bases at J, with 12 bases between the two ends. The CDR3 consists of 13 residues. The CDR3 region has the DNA TGTGCCACCCAGGGTTGGGGCAATCAGCCCCAGCATTTT. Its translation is CATQGWGNQPQHF.

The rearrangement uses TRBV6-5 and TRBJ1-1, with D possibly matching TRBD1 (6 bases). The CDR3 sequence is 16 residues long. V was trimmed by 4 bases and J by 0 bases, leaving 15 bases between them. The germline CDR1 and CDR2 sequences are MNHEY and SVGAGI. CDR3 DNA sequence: TGTGCCAGCAGTTTACAGGGTTTAAGGATGAACACTGAAGCTTTCTTT. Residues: CASSLQGLRMNTEAFF.

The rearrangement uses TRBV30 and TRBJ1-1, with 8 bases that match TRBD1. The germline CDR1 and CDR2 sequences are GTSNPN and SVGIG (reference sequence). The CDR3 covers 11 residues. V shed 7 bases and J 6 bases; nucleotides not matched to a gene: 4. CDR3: CASTTGAEAFF. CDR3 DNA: TGTGCCTCCACGACAGGGGCTGAAGCTTTCTTT.

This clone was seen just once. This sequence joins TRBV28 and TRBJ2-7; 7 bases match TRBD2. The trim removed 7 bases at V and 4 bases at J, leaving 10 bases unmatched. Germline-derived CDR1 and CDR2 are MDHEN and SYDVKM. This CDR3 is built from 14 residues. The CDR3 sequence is CASTRLAEGYEQYF. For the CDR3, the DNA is TGTGCCAGCACCAGGCTAGCGGAGGGGTACGAGCAGTACTTC. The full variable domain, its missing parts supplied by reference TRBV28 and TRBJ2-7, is DVKVTQSSRYLVKRTGEKVFLECVQDMDHENMFWYRQDPGLGLRLIYFSYDVKMKEKGDIPEGYSVSREKKERFSLILESASTNQTSMYLCASTRLAEGYEQYFGPGTRLTVT.

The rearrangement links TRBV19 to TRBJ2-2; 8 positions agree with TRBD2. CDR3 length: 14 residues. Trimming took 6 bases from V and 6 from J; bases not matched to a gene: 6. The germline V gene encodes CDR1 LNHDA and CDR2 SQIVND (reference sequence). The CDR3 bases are TGTGCCAGTAGGTTTGGGACTAGTCCCGGGGAGCTGTTTTTT. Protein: CASRFGTSPGELFF.

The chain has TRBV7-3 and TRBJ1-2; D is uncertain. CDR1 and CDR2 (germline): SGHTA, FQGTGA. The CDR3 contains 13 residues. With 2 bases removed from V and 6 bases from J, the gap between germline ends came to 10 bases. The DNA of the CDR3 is TGTGCCAGCAGCTTAGGTCCCCAGAATGGCTACACCTTC. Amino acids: CASSLGPQNGYTF.

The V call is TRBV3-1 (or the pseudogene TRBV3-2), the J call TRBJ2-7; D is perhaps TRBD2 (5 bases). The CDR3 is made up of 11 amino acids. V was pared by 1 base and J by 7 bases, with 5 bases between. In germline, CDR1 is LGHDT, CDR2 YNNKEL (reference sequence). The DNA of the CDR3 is TGTGCCAGCAGCCAAGCGGGGGAGCAGTACTTC. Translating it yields CASSQAGEQYF.

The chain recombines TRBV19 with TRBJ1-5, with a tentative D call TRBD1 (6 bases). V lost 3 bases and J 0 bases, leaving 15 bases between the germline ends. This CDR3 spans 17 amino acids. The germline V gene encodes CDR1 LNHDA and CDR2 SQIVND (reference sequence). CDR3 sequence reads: CASSMGPRGYSNQPQHF. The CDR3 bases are TGTGCCAGTAGTATGGGACCTAGGGGGTATAGCAATCAGCCCCAGCATTTT.

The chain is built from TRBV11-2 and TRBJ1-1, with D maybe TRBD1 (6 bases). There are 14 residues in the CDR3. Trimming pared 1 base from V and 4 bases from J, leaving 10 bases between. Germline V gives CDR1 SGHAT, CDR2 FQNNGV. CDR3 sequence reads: CASSLVEGVTEAFF. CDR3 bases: TGTGCCAGCAGCTTAGTCGAGGGGGTCACTGAAGCTTTCTTT.

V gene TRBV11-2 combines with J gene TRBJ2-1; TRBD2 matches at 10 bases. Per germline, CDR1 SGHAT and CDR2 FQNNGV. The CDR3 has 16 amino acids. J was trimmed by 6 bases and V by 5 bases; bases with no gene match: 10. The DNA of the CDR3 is TGTGCCAGCAGCCACCGGGGGAGCGGGAGGGCCAATGAGCAGTTCTTC. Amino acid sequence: CASSHRGSGRANEQFF.

The CDR3 sequence: CATSHGVKGGDGYTF. The CDR3 nucleotides read TGTGCCACCAGCCATGGCGTGAAGGGAGGTGATGGCTACACCTTC. The chain combines TRBV15 with TRBJ1-2; D gene unclear. Germline V gives CDR1 LNHNV, CDR2 YYDKDF (reference sequence). The V gene lost 5 bases and the J gene lost 6 bases, with 19 bases spanning the gap. This CDR3 has 15 residues.

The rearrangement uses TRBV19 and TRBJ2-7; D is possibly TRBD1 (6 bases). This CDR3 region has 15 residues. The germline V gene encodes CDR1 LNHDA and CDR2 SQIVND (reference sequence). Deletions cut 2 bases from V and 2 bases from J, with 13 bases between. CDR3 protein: CASSITSGETYEQYF. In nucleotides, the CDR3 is TGTGCCAGTAGTATAACGTCAGGGGAAACCTACGAGCAGTACTTC.

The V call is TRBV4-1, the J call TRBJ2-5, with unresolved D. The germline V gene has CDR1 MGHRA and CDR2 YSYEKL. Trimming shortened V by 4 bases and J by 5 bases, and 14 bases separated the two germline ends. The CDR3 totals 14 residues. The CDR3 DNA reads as TGCGCCAGCAGCCGCCCCCGAGCCTTTGAGACCCAGTACTTC. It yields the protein CASSRPRAFETQYF.

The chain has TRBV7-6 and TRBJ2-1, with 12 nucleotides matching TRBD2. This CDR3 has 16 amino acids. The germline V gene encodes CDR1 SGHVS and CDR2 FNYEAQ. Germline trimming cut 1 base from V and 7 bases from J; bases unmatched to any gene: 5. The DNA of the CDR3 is TGTGCCAGCAGCTTAGAGGGACTAGCGGGCTCAAATGAGCAGTTCTTC. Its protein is CASSLEGLAGSNEQFF. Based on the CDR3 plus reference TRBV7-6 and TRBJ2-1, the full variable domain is GAGVSQSPRYKVTKRGQDVALRCDPISGHVSLYWYRQALGQGPEFLTYFNYEAQQDKSGLPNDRFSAERPEGSISTLTIQRTEQRDSAMYRCASSLEGLAGSNEQFFGPGTRLTVL.

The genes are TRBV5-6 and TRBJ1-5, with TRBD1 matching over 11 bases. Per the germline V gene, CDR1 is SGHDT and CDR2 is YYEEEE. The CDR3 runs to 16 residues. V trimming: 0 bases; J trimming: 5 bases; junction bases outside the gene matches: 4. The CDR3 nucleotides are TGTGCCAGCAGCTTGGGGGGACAGGGGGTACATCAGCCCCAGCATTTT. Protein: CASSLGGQGVHQPQHF.